The sequence of this T cell receptor (beta chain) was determined in a study of blood T cell repertoires in COVID-19. Study information: Some COVID-19 samples were acute and others convalescent; all came from the United States, Italy and Spain. The cDNA or gDNA used as material had been derived from T cells, B-cell-depleted T cells, or PBMCs.

This clone was counted a single time. CDR1 and CDR2 (germline): SGHRS, YFSETQ. Trimming cost V 4 bases and J 0 bases, with 10 bases left between them. The CDR3 is 15 residues long. In the source study's methods: Amplifying reference gene primers gave estimates of nucleated cell counts. Profiling relied on immunoSEQ multiplex PCR, and the TCRdb table lists in-frame clones only, not all of them. V and J calls and clone size follow that table, whereas D and trimming were derived from the DNA. The sample gives 130,000 to 150,000 clones, around 80% of which show up once; over 12% is in the top ten. The sequenced sample was peripheral blood. This TCR derives from a human donor with acute or convalescent COVID-19. The donor label of this sample is uncertain. This sequence joins TRBV5-1 and TRBJ2-2, with D unresolved. As DNA, the CDR3 is TGCGCCAGCAGCGTTTCAGGCACGAACACCGGGGAGCTGTTTTTT. Amino acids: CASSVSGTNTGELFF.